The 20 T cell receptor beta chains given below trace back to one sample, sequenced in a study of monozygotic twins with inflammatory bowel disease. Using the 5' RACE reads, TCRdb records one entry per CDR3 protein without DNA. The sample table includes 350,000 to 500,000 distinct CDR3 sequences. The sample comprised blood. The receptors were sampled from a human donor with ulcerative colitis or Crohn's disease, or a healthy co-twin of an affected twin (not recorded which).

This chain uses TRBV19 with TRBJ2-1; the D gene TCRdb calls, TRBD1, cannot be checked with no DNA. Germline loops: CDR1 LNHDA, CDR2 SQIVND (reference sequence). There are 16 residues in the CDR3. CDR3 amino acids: CASSRGQGASYNEQFF.

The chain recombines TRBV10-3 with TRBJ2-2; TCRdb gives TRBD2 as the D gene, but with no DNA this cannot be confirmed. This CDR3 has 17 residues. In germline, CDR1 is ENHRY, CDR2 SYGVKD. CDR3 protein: CAISGTWTSGNTGELFF.

The CDR3: CASSFGERSSGNTIYF. V gene TRBV5-1 combines with J gene TRBJ1-3. The CDR3 is 16 residues long. From germline, CDR1 is SGHRS and CDR2 YFSETQ.

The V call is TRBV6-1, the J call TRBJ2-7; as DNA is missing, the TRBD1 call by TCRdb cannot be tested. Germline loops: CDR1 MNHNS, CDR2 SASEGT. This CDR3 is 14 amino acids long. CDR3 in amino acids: CASRTPGARDEQYF.

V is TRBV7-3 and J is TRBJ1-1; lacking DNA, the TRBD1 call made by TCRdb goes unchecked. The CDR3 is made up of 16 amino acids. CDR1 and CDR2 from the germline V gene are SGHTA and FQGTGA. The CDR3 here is CASSLRPAGAGTEAFF.

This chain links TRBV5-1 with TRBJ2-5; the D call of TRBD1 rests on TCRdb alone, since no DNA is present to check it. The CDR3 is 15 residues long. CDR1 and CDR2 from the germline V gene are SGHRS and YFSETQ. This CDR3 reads CASSSINPGEETQYF. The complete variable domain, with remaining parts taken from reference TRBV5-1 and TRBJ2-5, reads KAGVTQTPRYLIKTRGQQVTLSCSPISGHRSVSWYQQTPGQGLQFLFEYFSETQRNKGNFPGRFSGRQFSNSRSEMNVSTLELGDSALYLCASSSINPGEETQYFGPGTRLLVL.

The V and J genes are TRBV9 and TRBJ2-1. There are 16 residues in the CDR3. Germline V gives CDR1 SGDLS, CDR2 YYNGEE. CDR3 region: CASSVAWGGFYNEQFF.

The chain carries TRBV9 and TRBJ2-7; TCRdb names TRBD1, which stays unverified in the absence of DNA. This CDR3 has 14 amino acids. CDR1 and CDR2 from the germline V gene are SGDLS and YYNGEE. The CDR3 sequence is CASSPGDTSHEQYF. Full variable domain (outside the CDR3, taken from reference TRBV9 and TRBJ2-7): DSGVTQTPKHLITATGQRVTLRCSPRSGDLSVYWYQQSLDQGLQFLIQYYNGEERAKGNILERFSAQQFPDLHSELNLSSLELGDSALYFCASSPGDTSHEQYFGPGTRLTVT.

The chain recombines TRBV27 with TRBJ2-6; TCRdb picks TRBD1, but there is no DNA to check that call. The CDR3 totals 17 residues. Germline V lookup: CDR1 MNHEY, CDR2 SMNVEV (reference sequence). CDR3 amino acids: CASSTWTGTAGANVLTF. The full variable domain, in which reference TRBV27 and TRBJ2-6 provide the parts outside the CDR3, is EAQVTQNPRYLITVTGKKLTVTCSQNMNHEYMSWYRQDPGLGLRQIYYSMNVEVTDKGDVPEGYKVSRKEKRNFPLILESPSPNQTSLYFCASSTWTGTAGANVLTFGAGSRLTVL.

CDR3 amino acids: CASSLTFSQVDEQFF. J is TRBJ2-1 and V is TRBV11-2. Germline CDR1 SGHAT, CDR2 FQNNGV. CDR3 size: 15 residues.

The CDR3: CASRGLAGANTGELFF. The V gene is TRBV6-1, the J gene TRBJ2-2; TCRdb indicates TRBD2, and absent DNA this call remains unverified. The V gene's germline CDR1 is MNHNS and CDR2 SASEGT. The CDR3 contains 16 residues.

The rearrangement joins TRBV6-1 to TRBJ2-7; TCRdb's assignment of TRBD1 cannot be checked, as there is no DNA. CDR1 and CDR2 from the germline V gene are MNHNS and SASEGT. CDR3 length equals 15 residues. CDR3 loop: CASIKTGGATYEQYF.

The CDR3 region is CASSLATGDGIEQFF. The chain employs TRBV6-1 and TRBJ2-1; TCRdb calls TRBD1, which cannot be checked without DNA. The CDR3 consists of 15 residues. CDR1 and CDR2 (germline): MNHNS, SASEGT.

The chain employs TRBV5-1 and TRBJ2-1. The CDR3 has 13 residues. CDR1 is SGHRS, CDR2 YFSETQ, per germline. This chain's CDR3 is CASSPDTYNEQFF.

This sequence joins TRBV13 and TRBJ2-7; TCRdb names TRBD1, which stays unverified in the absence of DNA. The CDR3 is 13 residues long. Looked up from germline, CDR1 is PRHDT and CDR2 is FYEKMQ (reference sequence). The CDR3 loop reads CASSSRGIYEQYF.

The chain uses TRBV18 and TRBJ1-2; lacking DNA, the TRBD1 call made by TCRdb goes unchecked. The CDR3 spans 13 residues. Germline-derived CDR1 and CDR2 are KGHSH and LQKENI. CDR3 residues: CASSPGQDYGYTF. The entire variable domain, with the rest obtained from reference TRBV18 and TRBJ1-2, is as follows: NAGVMQNPRHLVRRRGQEARLRCSPMKGHSHVYWYRQLPEEGLKFMVYLQKENIIDESGMPKERFSAEFPKEGPSILRIQQVVRGDSAAYFCASSPGQDYGYTFGSGTRLTVV.

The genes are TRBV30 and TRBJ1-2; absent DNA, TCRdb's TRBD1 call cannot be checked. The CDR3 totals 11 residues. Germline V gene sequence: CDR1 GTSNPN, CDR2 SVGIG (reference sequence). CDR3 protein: CAWTPAGGYTF.

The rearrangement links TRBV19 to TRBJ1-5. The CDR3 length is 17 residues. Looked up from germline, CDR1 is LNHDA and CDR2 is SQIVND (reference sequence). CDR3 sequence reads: CASRNPVDGPSNQPQHF.

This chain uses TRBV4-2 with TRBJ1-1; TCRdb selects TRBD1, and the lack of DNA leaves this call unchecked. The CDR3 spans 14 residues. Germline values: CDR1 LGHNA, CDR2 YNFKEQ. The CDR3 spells CASSGGIGGTEAFF.

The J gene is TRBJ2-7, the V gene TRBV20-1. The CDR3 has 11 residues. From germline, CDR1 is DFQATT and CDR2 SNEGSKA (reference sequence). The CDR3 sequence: CSARVLYEQYF.